Listed here are 24 T cell receptor beta chains from one sample, sequenced in a study of response to subunit inactivated influenza vaccine. TCRdb passed the RT-PCR reads through MiXCR, listing each CDR3 protein once. The data show a few hundred thousand distinct CDR3 sequences, 20% to 25% seen once. This sample comprised PBMCs from blood, obtained approximately 20 months after vaccination. The receptor set was obtained from a man between 50 and 75 years old who received an inactivated influenza vaccine.

The rearrangement uses TRBV7-6 and TRBJ1-6; 10 bases map to TRBD1. This CDR3 is 17 amino acids long. V trimming: 4 bases; J trimming: 9 bases; junction bases outside the gene matches: 12. The germline gives CDR1 SGHVS, CDR2 FNYEAQ. Here the CDR3 DNA reads TGTGCCAGCAGCTCTCTCGGTGGGACAGGGGCGATTTCACCCCTCCACTTT. This codes for CASSSLGGTGAISPLHF. Drawing the rest from reference TRBV7-6 and TRBJ1-6, the complete variable domain is GAGVSQSPRYKVTKRGQDVALRCDPISGHVSLYWYRQALGQGPEFLTYFNYEAQQDKSGLPNDRFSAERPEGSISTLTIQRTEQRDSAMYRCASSSLGGTGAISPLHFGNGTRLTVT.

The CDR3 bases are TGCAGCGTTAGAGATCCGGACGGGGAAGCTTTCTTT. Its translation is CSVRDPDGEAFF. The rearrangement joins TRBV29-1 to TRBJ1-1; D is unresolved. Trimming stripped 5 bases from V and 8 bases from J, with 15 bases between. This CDR3 has 12 residues. Per the germline V gene, CDR1 is SQVTM and CDR2 is ANQGSEA.

This clonotype was seen at least ten times. The chain is built from TRBV2 and TRBJ1-2; 8 bases fit TRBD1. The CDR3 has 14 amino acids. Trimming removed 6 bases from V and 4 bases from J; junction bases left unmatched: 7. Per germline, CDR1 SNHLY and CDR2 FYNNEI. The CDR3, as DNA: TGTGCCAGCAGGATGGGACAGGCGACCTATGGCTACACCTTC. Protein product: CASRMGQATYGYTF. The full variable domain, in which reference TRBV2 and TRBJ1-2 provide the parts outside the CDR3, is EPEVTQTPSHQVTQMGQEVILRCVPISNHLYFYWYRQILGQKVEFLVSFYNNEISEKSEIFDDQFSVERPDGSNFTLKIRSTKLEDSAMYFCASRMGQATYGYTFGSGTRLTVV.

There are a few counts of this clonotype. The J gene is TRBJ1-2, the V gene TRBV20-1; D uncertain. CDR3 size: 12 residues. Trimming stripped 4 bases from V and 6 bases from J, with 12 bases between. Germline assignment: CDR1 DFQATT and CDR2 SNEGSKA (reference sequence). The CDR3 loop reads CSATKGPNGYTF. Written as DNA, the CDR3 is TGCAGTGCTACGAAAGGACCAAATGGCTACACCTTC.

This clonotype was detected a few times. The chain recombines TRBV6-2 or TRBV6-3 with TRBJ1-5; the D is unclear. The CDR3 loop spans 21 amino acids. Trimming removed 5 bases at V and 0 bases at J, with 29 bases between. The germline V gene encodes CDR1 MNHEY and CDR2 SVGEGT. The CDR3 nucleotides are TGTGCCAGCAGTCCCCGCCCGGCTTTCGGTACGACCGTGGGTAGCAATCAGCCCCAGCATTTT. This sequence encodes CASSPRPAFGTTVGSNQPQHF.

This clonotype came up many times. J is TRBJ1-5 and V is TRBV12-3 or TRBV12-4; 8 nucleotides align to TRBD1. The length of the CDR3 is 16 residues. J was trimmed by 1 base and V by 3 bases; bases with no gene match: 5. CDR3 nucleotide sequence: TGTGCCAGCAGTTTGTCAGGGGGCTGGAGCAATCAGCCCCAGCATTTT. Protein: CASSLSGGWSNQPQHF.

This clonotype was detected ten times or more. The chain employs TRBV6-2 or TRBV6-3 and TRBJ1-1; tentatively, D is TRBD1 (6 bases). The V end was cut by 5 bases, the J end by 7 bases, with 14 bases between. The germline V gene encodes CDR1 MNHEY and CDR2 SVGEGT. CDR3 length: 13 residues. The CDR3 spells CASSKGHTNEAFF. DNA of the CDR3: TGTGCCAGCAGTAAGGGACATACTAATGAAGCTTTCTTT.

This clonotype was recorded a few times. This sequence joins TRBV6-2 or TRBV6-3 and TRBJ2-3; 7 nucleotides align to TRBD2. V lost 6 bases and J lost 6; bases outside the gene matches: 9. Germline CDR1 MNHEY, CDR2 SVGEGT. The length of the CDR3 is 14 residues. This CDR3 reads CASRKAGAGDTQYF. The DNA for the CDR3 is TGTGCCAGCAGAAAGGCGGGAGCGGGTGATACGCAGTATTTT.

V usage is TRBV5-1 and J usage is TRBJ1-1; no reliable D call. Trimming took off 7 bases at V and 7 bases at J, with 23 bases between the two ends. The CDR3 is 15 amino acids. CDR1 and CDR2 from the germline V gene are SGHRS and YFSETQ. The CDR3 region is CASYPGARSTGEAFF. The CDR3 DNA follows: TGCGCCAGCTATCCGGGAGCCCGATCCACCGGTGAAGCTTTCTTT.

This clonotype was counted only a few times. This sequence joins TRBV7-2 and TRBJ1-1; 7 bases map to TRBD1. The CDR3 runs to 15 residues. Germline-derived CDR1 and CDR2 are SGHTA and FQGNSA. The junction had 7 bases not matched to a gene; V was cut back by 5 bases and J by 1 base. The CDR3 loop reads CASSPKWTGNTEAFF. CDR3 coding DNA: TGTGCCAGCAGCCCGAAGTGGACAGGGAACACTGAAGCTTTCTTT.

This chain links TRBV5-1 with TRBJ2-1; 7 bases are shared with TRBD2. CDR1 and CDR2 from the germline V gene are SGHRS and YFSETQ. The length of the CDR3 is 14 residues. The junction had 7 bases not matched to a gene; V was cut back by 4 bases and J by 6 bases. The CDR3 loop reads CASSPSERGNEQFF. CDR3 sequence (DNA): TGCGCCAGCAGCCCCTCGGAGCGGGGCAATGAGCAGTTCTTC. The variable domain in full, with the rest retrieved from reference TRBV5-1 and TRBJ2-1, is KAGVTQTPRYLIKTRGQQVTLSCSPISGHRSVSWYQQTPGQGLQFLFEYFSETQRNKGNFPGRFSGRQFSNSRSEMNVSTLELGDSALYLCASSPSERGNEQFFGPGTRLTVL.

This clonotype was seen repeatedly, ten times or more. The chain employs TRBV20-1 and TRBJ1-6; unclear D gene. The CDR3 consists of 13 residues. The germline V gene has CDR1 DFQATT and CDR2 SNEGSKA (reference sequence). Trimming removed 3 bases from V and 6 bases from J, with 9 bases in between. For the CDR3, the DNA is TGCAGTGCTAGGGGGAGTGCTAATTCACCCCTCCACTTT. Encoded protein: CSARGSANSPLHF.

The rearrangement joins TRBV7-8 to TRBJ2-3; D might be TRBD1 or TRBD2, each matching 5 bases. The V end lost 5 bases, the J end lost 4 bases, and 25 bases lay between the germline ends. The CDR3 runs to 18 residues. Germline V lookup: CDR1 SGHVS, CDR2 FQNEAQ. The CDR3 nucleotides are TGTGCCAGCAGCCGAGTCGAAGAGGGGCGGAGAGGGGCAGATACGCAGTATTTT. Protein sequence: CASSRVEEGRRGADTQYF.

This chain connects TRBV12-3 or TRBV12-4 to TRBJ1-2; TRBD1 matches 7 bases. V shed 7 bases and J 4 bases; nucleotides not matched to a gene: 9. The CDR3 loop spans 14 amino acids. This CDR3 reads CASTSRTGVYGYTF. In nucleotides, the CDR3 is TGTGCCAGCACCTCCCGGACAGGAGTCTATGGCTACACCTTC.

This clonotype was counted a few times. The chain employs TRBV6-1 and TRBJ1-2; tentative D call: TRBD1 (5 bases). This CDR3 contains 12 residues. Germline assignment: CDR1 MNHNS and CDR2 SASEGT. V was cut by 8 bases and J by 8 bases, with 15 bases left in between. This CDR3 is CASAGIRGGYTF. DNA of the CDR3: TGTGCCAGCGCAGGGATTCGAGGCGGCTACACCTTC.

V usage is TRBV5-6 and J usage is TRBJ1-2; D gene unclear. CDR1 and CDR2 (germline): SGHDT, YYEEEE. The V end was cut by 4 bases, the J end by 3 bases, with 7 bases between. The CDR3 is 12 residues long. For the CDR3, the DNA is TGTGCCAGCAGCATTGGGCACTATGGCTACACCTTC. Its translation: CASSIGHYGYTF.

The chain employs TRBV28 and TRBJ2-1; 7 bases are shared with TRBD2. The germline gives CDR1 MDHEN, CDR2 SYDVKM. The CDR3 runs to 16 residues. With V trimmed by 3 bases and J by 10 bases, 15 bases remained unmatched. The CDR3 DNA follows: TGTGCCAGCAGTTTTGGAGGGACCTACCTCGGGGGGGAGCAGTTCTTC. Translated, it gives CASSFGGTYLGGEQFF.

This clonotype was counted a few times. The rearrangement uses TRBV6-1 and TRBJ1-3; D unresolved. Trimming left V 6 bases short and J 0 bases short, with 15 bases between. Germline V CDR1 and CDR2: MNHNS, SASEGT. The CDR3 is made up of 16 amino acids. DNA for the CDR3: TGTGCCAGCAGCTCAGGAAGACCCTTCTCTGGAAACACCATATATTTT. Translation: CASSSGRPFSGNTIYF.

A few counts support this clonotype. The CDR3 reads CSARRWTGFSNQPQHF. The CDR3 coding sequence is TGCAGTGCTAGACGATGGACAGGGTTTAGCAATCAGCCCCAGCATTTT. The chain uses TRBV20-1 and TRBJ1-5; 8 bases fit TRBD1. With 2 bases clipped from V and 0 bases from J, the junction kept 6 bases outside the gene matches. The CDR3 extends over 16 amino acids. Germline assignment: CDR1 DFQATT and CDR2 SNEGSKA (reference sequence).

On this clonotype itself: A much larger clone differs from this one at a single base, so this may be a read error. CDR3 protein: CASSPGAGANTEAFF. In nucleotides, the CDR3 is TGTGCCAGCAGCCCGGGGGCCGGGGCAAACACTGAAGCTTTCTTT. J is TRBJ1-1 and V is TRBV12-3 or TRBV12-4, with D perhaps matching TRBD1 (6 bases). The CDR3 is 15 residues long. With 6 bases removed from V and 2 bases from J, the gap between germline ends came to 16 bases.

This clonotype was detected a few times. CDR3 nucleotide sequence: TGTGCCAGCTTCCGGTCTGGGGCCAACGTCCTGACTTTC. Translated, it gives CASFRSGANVLTF. The rearrangement uses TRBV6-6 and TRBJ2-6; D is uncertain. Deletions cut 8 bases from V and 1 base from J, with 6 bases between. The germline V gene encodes CDR1 MNHNY and CDR2 SVGAGI (reference sequence). This CDR3 spans 13 amino acids.

This rearrangement joins TRBV19 to TRBJ1-2; 7 bases match TRBD1. The CDR3 runs to 13 residues. Losses at the gene ends were 6 bases for V and 5 bases for J; bases not matched to a gene: 6. Per germline, CDR1 LNHDA and CDR2 SQIVND (reference sequence). CDR3 in DNA: TGTGCCAGTAGACAGGGGAACGGTTATGGCTACACCTTC. This translates into CASRQGNGYGYTF.

This clonotype was seen only a few times. The chain uses TRBV29-1 and TRBJ2-1, with TRBD1 matching over 10 bases. Germline values: CDR1 SQVTM, CDR2 ANQGSEA. V shed 5 bases and J 3 bases; nucleotides not matched to a gene: 7. CDR3 length equals 15 residues. CDR3 sequence reads: CSVRKRTGGYNEQFF. The CDR3 bases are TGCAGCGTTAGGAAGAGGACAGGGGGCTACAATGAGCAGTTCTTC.

This chain links TRBV27 with TRBJ2-3; D may correspond to TRBD1 or TRBD2 (6 bases each). The germline V gene encodes CDR1 MNHEY and CDR2 SMNVEV (reference sequence). The length of the CDR3 is 19 residues. Trimming took 2 bases from V and 2 from J, leaving 23 bases between them. The CDR3: CASSLRSRGGMGATDTQYF. The CDR3 DNA reads as TGTGCCAGCAGTTTACGATCGAGAGGGGGGATGGGGGCCACAGATACGCAGTATTTT.